This TCR beta chain stems from a study of cytomegalovirus exposure and HLA in healthy donors. V lost 1 base and J 15 bases, leaving 13 bases between the germline ends. CDR1 and CDR2 (germline): LNHDA, SQIVND (reference sequence). This CDR3 region has 12 residues. The primer mix had 60 Vbeta and 13 Jbeta primers. TCRdb keeps only in-frame clones here, not all; method: immunoSEQ multiplex PCR. The sample shows 100,000 or so clones, 77% of them seen only once. Sequencing was carried out using PBMCs. The chain joins TRBV19 to TRBJ1-5; D gene unclear. The source is a man aged 40-49 years in good health and CMV-seropositive. The CDR3 loop reads CASSIGGSPPHF. The CDR3 DNA follows: TGTGCCAGTAGTATAGGCGGGTCCCCGCCGCATTTT.